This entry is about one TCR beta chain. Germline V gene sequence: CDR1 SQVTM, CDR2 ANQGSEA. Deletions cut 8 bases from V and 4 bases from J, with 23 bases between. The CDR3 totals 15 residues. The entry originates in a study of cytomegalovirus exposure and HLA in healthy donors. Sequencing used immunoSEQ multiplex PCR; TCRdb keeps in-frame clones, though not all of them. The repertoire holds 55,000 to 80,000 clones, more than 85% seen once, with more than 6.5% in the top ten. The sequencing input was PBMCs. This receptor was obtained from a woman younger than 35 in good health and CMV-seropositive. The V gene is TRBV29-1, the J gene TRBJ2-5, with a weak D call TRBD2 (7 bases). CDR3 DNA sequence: TGCAGCTGTTCCGCCGGGCGGGGGCGGACAGAGACCCAGTACTTC. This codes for CSCSAGRGRTETQYF.